Included here is one T cell receptor beta chain sequence, with context. The data are from a study of blood T cell repertoires in COVID-19. Data came from immunoSEQ multiplex PCR; TCRdb stores just in-frame clones and leaves some out. The data show approximately 50,000 clones, roughly 85% seen once. The sequenced sample was peripheral blood. The TCR originated in a human donor in a cohort sampled during active COVID-19.

The CDR3 coding sequence is TGCAGTGCTAGAAGCCCTCTGGGCTACACCTTC. This sequence encodes CSARSPLGYTF. V is TRBV20-1 and J is TRBJ1-2; D gene ambiguous. Germline values: CDR1 DFQATT, CDR2 SNEGSKA (reference sequence). There are 11 residues in the CDR3. Trimming left V 2 bases short and J 8 bases short, with 9 bases between.